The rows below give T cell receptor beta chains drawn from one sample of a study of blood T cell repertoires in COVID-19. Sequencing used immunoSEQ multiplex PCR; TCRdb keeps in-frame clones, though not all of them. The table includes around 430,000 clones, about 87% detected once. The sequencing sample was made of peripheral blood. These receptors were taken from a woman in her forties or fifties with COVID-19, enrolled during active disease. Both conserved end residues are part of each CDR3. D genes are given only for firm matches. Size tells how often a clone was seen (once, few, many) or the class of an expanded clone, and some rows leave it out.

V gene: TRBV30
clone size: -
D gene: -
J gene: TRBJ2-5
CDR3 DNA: TGTGCCTGGAGTGTGTCCGGTTTAAAGACCCAGTACTTC
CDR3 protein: CAWSVSGLKTQYF

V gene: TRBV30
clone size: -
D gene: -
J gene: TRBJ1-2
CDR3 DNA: TGTGCCTGGAGTGTTGAACACAGCTATGGCTACACCTTC
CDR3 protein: CAWSVEHSYGYTF

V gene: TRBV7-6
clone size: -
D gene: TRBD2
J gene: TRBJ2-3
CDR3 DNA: TGTGCCAGCGGCCAAGAATGGGATTACTCTAGCGGGGGTCTGAGCACAGATACGCAGTATTTT
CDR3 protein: CASGQEWDYSSGGLSTDTQYF

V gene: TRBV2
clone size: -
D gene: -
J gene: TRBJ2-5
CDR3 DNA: TGTGCCAGCAGTGAACATGGGGGCCGTGAGACCCAGTACTTC
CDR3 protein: CASSEHGGRETQYF

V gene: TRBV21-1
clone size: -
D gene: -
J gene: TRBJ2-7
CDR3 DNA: TGTGCCAGCAGCAATAGTGGCGGGGGGCCTTACGAGCAGTACTTC
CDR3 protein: CASSNSGGGPYEQYF

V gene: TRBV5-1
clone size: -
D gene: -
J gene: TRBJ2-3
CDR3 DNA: TGCGCCAGCAGCCTATTGGGACTTTCAGATACGCAGTATTTT
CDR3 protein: CASSLLGLSDTQYF

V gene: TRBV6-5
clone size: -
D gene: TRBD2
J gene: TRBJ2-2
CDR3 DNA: TGTGCCAGCAGGTTCGGGGGGAACTCAGCCGGGGAGCTGTTTTTT
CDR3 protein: CASRFGGNSAGELFF

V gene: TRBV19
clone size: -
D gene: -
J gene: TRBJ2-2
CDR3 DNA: TGTGCCAGTAGTGAACAGGGGAACACCGGGGAGCTGTTTTTT
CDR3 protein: CASSEQGNTGELFF

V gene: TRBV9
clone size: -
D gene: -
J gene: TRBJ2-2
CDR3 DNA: TGTGCCACCACTGAGGGGGTGAACACCGGGGAGCTGTTTTTT
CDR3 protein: CATTEGVNTGELFF

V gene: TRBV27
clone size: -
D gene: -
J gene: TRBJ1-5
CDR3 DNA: TGTGCCAGCAGTTTAGGGGGACTAAGCAATCAGCCCCAGCATTTT
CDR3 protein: CASSLGGLSNQPQHF

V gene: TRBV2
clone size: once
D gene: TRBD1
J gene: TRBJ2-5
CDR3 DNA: TGTGCCAGCAGTAAGACAGGGGCAGGGGAGACCCAGTACTTC
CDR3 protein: CASSKTGAGETQYF

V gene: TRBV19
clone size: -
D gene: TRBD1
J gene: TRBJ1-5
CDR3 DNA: TGTGCCAGTAGTCCAAGACAGGGGGGTCAGCCCCAGCATTTT
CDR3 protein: CASSPRQGGQPQHF

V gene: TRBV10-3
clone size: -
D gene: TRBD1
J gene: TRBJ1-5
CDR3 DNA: TGTGCCATCAGGGGACAGGAGAATCAGCCCCAGCATTTT
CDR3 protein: CAIRGQENQPQHF

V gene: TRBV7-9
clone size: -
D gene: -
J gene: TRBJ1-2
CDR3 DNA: TGTGCCAGCAGCCCCCCGGGTCGAAACTATGGCTACACCTTC
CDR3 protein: CASSPPGRNYGYTF

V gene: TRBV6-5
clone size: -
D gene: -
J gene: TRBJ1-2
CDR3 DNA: TGTGCCAGCAGTCCCCCAGGGGTCTATGGCTACACCTTC
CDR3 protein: CASSPPGVYGYTF

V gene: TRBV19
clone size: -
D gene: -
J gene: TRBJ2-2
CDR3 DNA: TGTGCCAGCGACCCAGGGCCGGCGAACACCGGGGAGCTGTTTTTT
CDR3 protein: CASDPGPANTGELFF

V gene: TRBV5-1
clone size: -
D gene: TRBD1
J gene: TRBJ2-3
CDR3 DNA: TGCGCCAGCAGAAGCCCAGGGGGTTCGGATACGCAGTATTTT
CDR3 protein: CASRSPGGSDTQYF

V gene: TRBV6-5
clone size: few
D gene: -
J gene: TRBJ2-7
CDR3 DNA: TGTGCCACGCGTGTATCACTTGTCCCTTCCTACGAGCAGTACTTC
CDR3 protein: CATRVSLVPSYEQYF

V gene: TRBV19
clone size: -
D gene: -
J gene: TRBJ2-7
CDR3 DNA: TGTGCCAGTAGTATAGCTTGGAGTGTGGGGGGCGAGCAGTACTTC
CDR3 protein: CASSIAWSVGGEQYF

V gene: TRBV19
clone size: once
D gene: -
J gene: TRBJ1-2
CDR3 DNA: TGTGCCAGTAGTAGCAGGACAGTTAACTATGGCTACACCTTC
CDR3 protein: CASSSRTVNYGYTF

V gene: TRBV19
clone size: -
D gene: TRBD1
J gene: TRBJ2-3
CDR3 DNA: TGTGCCAGTAGTATTCCCGGGACAGGTCGCACAGATACGCAGTATTTT
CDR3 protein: CASSIPGTGRTDTQYF

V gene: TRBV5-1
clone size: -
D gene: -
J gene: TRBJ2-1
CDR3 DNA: TGCGCCAGCAGCTTGGCCCCGAGGAGCTCCTACAATGAGCAGTTCTTC
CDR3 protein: CASSLAPRSSYNEQFF

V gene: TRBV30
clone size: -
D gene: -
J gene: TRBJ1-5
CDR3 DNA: TGTGCCTGGACTGGGGGGTTGGGTCAGCCCCAGCATTTT
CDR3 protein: CAWTGGLGQPQHF

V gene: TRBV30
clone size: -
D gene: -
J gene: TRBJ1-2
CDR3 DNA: TGTGCCTGGAGACAGGGATGGGACTATGGCTACACCTTC
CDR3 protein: CAWRQGWDYGYTF

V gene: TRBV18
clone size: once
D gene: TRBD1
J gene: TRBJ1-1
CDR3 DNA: TGTGCCAGCTCACCAGACAGGGGGCGAGCTGAAGCTTTCTTT
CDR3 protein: CASSPDRGRAEAFF

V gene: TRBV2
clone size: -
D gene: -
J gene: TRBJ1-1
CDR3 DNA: TGTGCCAGCAGACTGCCAGCTTTCTTT
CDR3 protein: CASRLPAFF

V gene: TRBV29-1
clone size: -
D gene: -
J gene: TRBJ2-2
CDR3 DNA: TGCAGCGTTGAACAGGGGCACACCGGGGAGCTGTTTTTT
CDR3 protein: CSVEQGHTGELFF

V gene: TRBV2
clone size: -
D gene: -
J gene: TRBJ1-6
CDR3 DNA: TGTGCCAGCAGTGACAGACGGGATTCACCCCTCCACTTT
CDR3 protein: CASSDRRDSPLHF

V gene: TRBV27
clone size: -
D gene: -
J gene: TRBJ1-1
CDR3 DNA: TGTGCCAGCAGTTTATGGGGCCGGATGACCCCCGGGAACACTGAAGCTTTCTTT
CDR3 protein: CASSLWGRMTPGNTEAFF

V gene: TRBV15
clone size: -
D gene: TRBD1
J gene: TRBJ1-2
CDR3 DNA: TGTGCCACCAGCACACCGGACAGGGCGGGAGGCTACACCTTC
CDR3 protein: CATSTPDRAGGYTF

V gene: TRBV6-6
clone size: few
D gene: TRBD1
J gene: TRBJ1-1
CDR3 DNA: TGTGCCAGCAGTTACGGACAGGCTGAAGCTTTCTTT
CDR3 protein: CASSYGQAEAFF

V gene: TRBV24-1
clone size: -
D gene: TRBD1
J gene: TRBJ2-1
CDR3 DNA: TGTGCCACCAGTGATATACAGGGGTCTCCTTATGATGAGCAGTTCTTC
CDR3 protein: CATSDIQGSPYDEQFF